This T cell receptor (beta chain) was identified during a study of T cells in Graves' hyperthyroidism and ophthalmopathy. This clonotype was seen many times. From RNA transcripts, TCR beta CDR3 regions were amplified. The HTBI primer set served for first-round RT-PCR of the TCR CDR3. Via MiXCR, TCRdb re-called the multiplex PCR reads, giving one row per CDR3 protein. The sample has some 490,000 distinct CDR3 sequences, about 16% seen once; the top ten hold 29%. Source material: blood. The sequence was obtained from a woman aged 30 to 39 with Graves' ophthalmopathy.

This CDR3 reads CASSLTVASGRGSYEQYF. CDR3 bases: TGTGCCAGCAGCTTAACGGTGGCTAGCGGACGAGGCTCCTACGAGCAGTACTTC. The gene calls are TRBV7-3 and TRBJ2-7, with TRBD2 matching over 7 bases. The CDR3 sequence is 18 residues long. Germline CDR1 SGHTA, CDR2 FQGTGA. Trimming removed 0 bases from V and 0 bases from J; junction bases left unmatched: 11.